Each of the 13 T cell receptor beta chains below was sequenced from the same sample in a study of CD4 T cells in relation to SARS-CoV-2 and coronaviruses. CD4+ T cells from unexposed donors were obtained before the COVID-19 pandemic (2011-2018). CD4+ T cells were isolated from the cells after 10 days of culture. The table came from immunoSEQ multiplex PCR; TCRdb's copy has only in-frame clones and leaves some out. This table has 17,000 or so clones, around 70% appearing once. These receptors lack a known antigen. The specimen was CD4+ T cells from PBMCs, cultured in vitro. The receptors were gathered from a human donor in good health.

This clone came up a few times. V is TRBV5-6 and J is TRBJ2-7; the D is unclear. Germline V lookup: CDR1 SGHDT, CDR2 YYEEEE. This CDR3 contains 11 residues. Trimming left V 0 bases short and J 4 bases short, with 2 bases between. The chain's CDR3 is CASSLEYEQYF. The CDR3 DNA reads TGTGCCAGCAGCTTGGAGTACGAGCAGTACTTC.

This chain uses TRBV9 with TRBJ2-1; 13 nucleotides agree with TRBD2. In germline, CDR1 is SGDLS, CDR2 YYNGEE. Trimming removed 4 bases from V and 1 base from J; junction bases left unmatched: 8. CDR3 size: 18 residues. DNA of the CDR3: TGTGCCAGCAGCCCTTGGACTAGCGGGAGTCTATCCTACAATGAGCAGTTCTTC. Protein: CASSPWTSGSLSYNEQFF.

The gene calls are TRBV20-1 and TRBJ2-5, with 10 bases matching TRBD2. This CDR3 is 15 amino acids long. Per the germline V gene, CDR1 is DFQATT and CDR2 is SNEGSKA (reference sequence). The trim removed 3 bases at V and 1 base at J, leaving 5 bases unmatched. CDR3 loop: CSASPSGRPQETQYF. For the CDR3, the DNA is TGCAGTGCTAGTCCTAGCGGGAGACCCCAAGAGACCCAGTACTTC.

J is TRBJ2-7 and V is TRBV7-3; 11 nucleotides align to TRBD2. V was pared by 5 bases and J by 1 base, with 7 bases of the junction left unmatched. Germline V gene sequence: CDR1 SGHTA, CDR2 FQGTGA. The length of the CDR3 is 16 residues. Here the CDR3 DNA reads TGTGCCAGCAGCCCAGAGGGGACTAGCGGTTCCTACGAGCAGTACTTC. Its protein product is CASSPEGTSGSYEQYF.

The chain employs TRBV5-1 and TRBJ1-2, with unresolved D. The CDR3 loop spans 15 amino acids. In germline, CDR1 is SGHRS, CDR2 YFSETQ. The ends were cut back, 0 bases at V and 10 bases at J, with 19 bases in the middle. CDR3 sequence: CASSLVGGRSSTYTF. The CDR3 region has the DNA TGCGCCAGCAGCTTGGTGGGAGGACGGTCCTCGACCTACACCTTC.

In DNA, the CDR3 is TGTGCCAGCAGCGTAGGAGACAGTATGAACACTGAAGCTTTCTTT. Amino acid sequence: CASSVGDSMNTEAFF. The chain employs TRBV9 and TRBJ1-1, with D maybe TRBD1 (5 bases). The germline CDR1 and CDR2 sequences are SGDLS and YYNGEE. The CDR3 totals 15 residues. V was pared by 0 bases and J by 0 bases, with 9 bases between.

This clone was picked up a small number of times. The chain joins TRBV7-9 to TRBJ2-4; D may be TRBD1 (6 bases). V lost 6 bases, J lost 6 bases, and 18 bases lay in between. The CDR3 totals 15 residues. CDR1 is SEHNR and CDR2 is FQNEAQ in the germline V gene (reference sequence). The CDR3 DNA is TGTGCCAGCAGTACAACTGGGACACCGCTAAACATTCAGTACTTC. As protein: CASSTTGTPLNIQYF. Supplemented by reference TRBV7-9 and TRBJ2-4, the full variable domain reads DTGVSQNPRHKITKRGQNVTFRCDPISEHNRLYWYRQTLGQGPEFLTYFQNEAQLEKSRLLSDRFSAERPKGSFSTLEIQRTEQGDSAMYLCASSTTGTPLNIQYFGAGTRLSVL.

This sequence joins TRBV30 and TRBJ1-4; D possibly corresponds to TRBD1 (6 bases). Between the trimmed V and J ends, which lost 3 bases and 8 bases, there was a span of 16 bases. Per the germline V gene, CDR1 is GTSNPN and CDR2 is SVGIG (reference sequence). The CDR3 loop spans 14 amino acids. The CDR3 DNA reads TGTGCCTGGAGGGCTAACAGGGCGCAGGAAAAACTGTTTTTT. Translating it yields CAWRANRAQEKLFF. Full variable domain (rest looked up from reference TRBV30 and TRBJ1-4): SQTIHQWPATLVQPVGSPLSLECTVEGTSNPNLYWYRQAAGRGLQLLFYSVGIGQISSEVPQNLSASRPQDRQFILSSKKLLLSDSGFYLCAWRANRAQEKLFFGSGTQLSVL.

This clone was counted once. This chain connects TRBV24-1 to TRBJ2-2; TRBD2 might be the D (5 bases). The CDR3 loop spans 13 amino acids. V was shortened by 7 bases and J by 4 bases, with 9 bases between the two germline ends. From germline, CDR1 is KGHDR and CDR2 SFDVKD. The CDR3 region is CATRAAGTGELFF. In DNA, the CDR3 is TGTGCCACCAGGGCGGCGGGCACCGGGGAGCTGTTTTTT.

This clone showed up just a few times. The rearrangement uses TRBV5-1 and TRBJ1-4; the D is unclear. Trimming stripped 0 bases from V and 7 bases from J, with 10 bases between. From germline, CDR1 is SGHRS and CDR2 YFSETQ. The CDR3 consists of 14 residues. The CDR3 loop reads CASSLVEGGEKLFF. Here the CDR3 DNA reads TGCGCCAGCAGCTTGGTGGAGGGTGGTGAAAAACTGTTTTTT.

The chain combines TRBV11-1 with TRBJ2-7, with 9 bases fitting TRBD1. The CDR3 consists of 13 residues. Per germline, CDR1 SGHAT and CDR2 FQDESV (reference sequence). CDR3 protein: CAVLDRGSYEQYF. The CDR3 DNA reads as TGTGCAGTCCTGGACAGGGGCTCCTACGAGCAGTACTTC.

The CDR3 DNA is TGCGCCAGCAGCGGGGGGCTGGGGAACACTGAAGCTTTCTTT. Amino acid sequence: CASSGGLGNTEAFF. The chain employs TRBV5-1 and TRBJ1-1; D may be TRBD1 (6 bases). This CDR3 is built from 14 residues. The V end lost 4 bases, the J end lost 1 base, and 11 bases lay between the germline ends. CDR1 and CDR2 (germline): SGHRS, YFSETQ.

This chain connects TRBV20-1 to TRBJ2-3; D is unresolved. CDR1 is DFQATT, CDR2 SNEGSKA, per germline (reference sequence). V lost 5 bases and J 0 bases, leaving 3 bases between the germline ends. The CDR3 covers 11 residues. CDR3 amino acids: CSASSTDTQYF. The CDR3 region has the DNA TGCAGTGCTTCTAGCACAGATACGCAGTATTTT.